A selection of T cell receptor beta chains follows, all from one sample in a study of shared clonotypes between healthy human individuals. The repertoire was sequenced with immunoSEQ multiplex PCR; TCRdb's copy has only in-frame clones and lacks some. The sample holds approximately 2.5 million clones, just over 90% seen once. Sequences were obtained from naive CD4+ T cells sorted from blood. The receptors shown here come from a man aged 18 to 30 in good health. CDR3s include the opening cysteine and the closing phenylalanine or tryptophan. Fields, in order: CDR3 protein, CDR3 DNA, V gene, D gene, J gene, clone size. D genes are given only for firm matches. Expanded clones get a size class; other rows say once, few or many, or leave the size out.

CDR3: CASSPHGTGGAGAFF
DNA: TGCGCCAGCAGCCCCCACGGGACAGGAGGCGCCGGGGCGTTTTTT
V: TRBV4-1
D: TRBD1
J: TRBJ1-4
size: NA

CDR3: CASSYTRGDGETQYF
DNA: TGCGCCAGCAGCTATACCAGGGGAGATGGGGAGACCCAGTACTTC
V: TRBV5-1
D: NA
J: TRBJ2-5
size: NA

CDR3: CASSLSYINSPLHF
DNA: TGTGCCAGCAGTTTATCGTACATTAATTCACCCCTCCACTTT
V: TRBV27
D: NA
J: TRBJ1-6
size: NA

CDR3: CASDYGTPGDTQYF
DNA: TGTGCCAGCGATTACGGGACCCCGGGAGATACGCAGTATTTT
V: TRBV6-1
D: NA
J: TRBJ2-3
size: NA

CDR3: CSARTDTQYF
DNA: TGCAGCGCTCGAACAGATACGCAGTATTTT
V: TRBV29-1
D: NA
J: TRBJ2-3
size: once

CDR3: CASSSGSYNSPLHF
DNA: TGTGCCAGCAGCTCCGGATCCTATAATTCACCCCTCCACTTT
V: TRBV7-8
D: NA
J: TRBJ1-6
size: NA

CDR3: CASSAPGSSYEQYF
DNA: TGTGCCAGCAGCGCCCCGGGGAGCTCCTACGAGCAGTACTTC
V: TRBV7-6
D: NA
J: TRBJ2-7
size: NA

CDR3: CASSQAGAPRGYTF
DNA: TGTGCCAGCAGCCAAGCGGGGGCCCCGAGGGGCTACACCTTC
V: TRBV4-2
D: NA
J: TRBJ1-2
size: NA

CDR3: CASRYSSYNEQFF
DNA: TGTGCCAGCAGGTATAGTTCCTACAATGAGCAGTTCTTC
V: TRBV7-3
D: NA
J: TRBJ2-1
size: NA

CDR3: CASSPRGPLDTIYF
DNA: TGTGCCAGCAGTCCACGGGGGCCTTTGGACACCATATATTTT
V: TRBV7-9
D: NA
J: TRBJ1-3
size: once

CDR3: CATAAQGLVGNTIYF
DNA: TGTGCCACCGCTGCGCAGGGGCTTGTTGGAAACACCATATATTTT
V: TRBV6-1
D: NA
J: TRBJ1-3
size: once

CDR3: CASSQDWAGSSYEQYF
DNA: TGCGCCAGCAGCCAAGATTGGGCAGGGAGCTCCTACGAGCAGTACTTC
V: TRBV4-3
D: NA
J: TRBJ2-7
size: once

CDR3: CASSLSAGGGFPQHF
DNA: TGTGCCAGCAGTTTATCGGCCGGAGGTGGATTCCCCCAGCATTTT
V: TRBV27
D: NA
J: TRBJ1-5
size: once

CDR3: CASIPSPGGETQYF
DNA: TGTGCCAGCATCCCCTCTCCCGGGGGAGAGACCCAGTACTTC
V: TRBV6-5
D: NA
J: TRBJ2-5
size: NA

CDR3: CASSETYRGRYEQYF
DNA: TGTGCCAGCAGTGAAACGTACAGGGGGCGCTACGAGCAGTACTTC
V: TRBV25-1
D: TRBD1
J: TRBJ2-7
size: NA

CDR3: CASSPDYALLYEQYF
DNA: TGTGCCAGCTCACCGGACTATGCCCTACTTTACGAGCAGTACTTC
V: TRBV18
D: NA
J: TRBJ2-7
size: NA

CDR3: CAWSPGRYSGNTIYF
DNA: TGTGCCTGGAGTCCCGGACGGTACTCTGGAAACACCATATATTTT
V: TRBV30
D: NA
J: TRBJ1-3
size: once